This TCR beta chain stems from a study of cytomegalovirus exposure and HLA in healthy donors. Researchers ran the PCR with 60 Vbeta and 13 Jbeta primers. Sequenced by immunoSEQ multiplex PCR; TCRdb stores in-frame clones only, minus some. This sample has 99,000 or so clones; around 74% occur once, and the top ten carry over 7%. Overall study results and limits: Earlier analysis yielded a pattern in which most TCR beta V segments were productive about 90% or about 30% of the time.

Regarding this clone: What it recognizes is unknown.

The source of this sequence is a woman in her thirties or forties in good health and CMV-seropositive. The sequencing sample was made of PBMCs.

The CDR3 sequence: CASSGGASGGAEETQYF. The DNA of the CDR3 is TGCGCCAGCAGTGGTGGGGCTAGCGGGGGGGCCGAGGAGACCCAGTACTTC. This chain links TRBV10-2 with TRBJ2-5, with 12 bases lining up with TRBD2. The J segment lost 5 bases and the V segment lost 4 bases, leaving 11 bases of the junction unmatched. Germline CDR1 reads WSHSY; CDR2 reads SAAADI. This CDR3 has 17 residues.